Listed here are 8 T cell receptor beta chains from one sample, sequenced in a study of T cells after yellow fever vaccination. Via MiXCR, TCRdb re-called the 5' RACE reads, giving one row per CDR3 protein. The table has a few hundred thousand distinct CDR3 sequences, about 15% seen once. The sample here was PBMCs, taken around 5 days after the first yellow fever vaccination. These receptors were obtained from a man between 18 and 29 years old who received the YFV17D yellow fever vaccine.

This clonotype was observed a few times. This chain connects TRBV7-8 to TRBJ2-2; D gene uncertain. The germline V gene encodes CDR1 SGHVS and CDR2 FQNEAQ. The CDR3 has 14 amino acids. V was trimmed by 5 bases and J by 7 bases, leaving 14 bases between them. DNA for the CDR3: TGTGCCAGCAGCATTGAGGCCCGCCTCGGGGAGCTGTTTTTT. Residues: CASSIEARLGELFF.

The chain recombines TRBV20-1 with TRBJ2-3, with D perhaps being TRBD1 or TRBD2 (6 bases each). Germline V gene data show CDR1 as DFQATT and CDR2 as SNEGSKA (reference sequence). Deletions cut 1 base from V and 3 bases from J, with 11 bases between. The CDR3 consists of 14 residues. In nucleotides, the CDR3 is TGCAGTGCTAGAGGTGGGGGGCAGACAGATACGCAGTATTTT. Translated, it gives CSARGGGQTDTQYF.

The rearrangement joins TRBV7-8 to TRBJ2-1; no firm D call. Germline values: CDR1 SGHVS, CDR2 FQNEAQ. The V end was cut by 5 bases, the J end by 5 bases, with 16 bases between. The CDR3 runs 15 residues. CDR3 DNA sequence: TGTGCCAGCAGCGCTGGCGTATCCGGAAACAATGAGCAGTTCTTC. Protein product: CASSAGVSGNNEQFF.

This clonotype was seen a few times. The J gene is TRBJ2-7, the V gene TRBV12-3 or TRBV12-4; the D call may be TRBD1 or TRBD2 (5 bases each). V gave up 6 bases and J gave up 0 bases, with 15 bases separating them. This CDR3 has 15 amino acids. CDR3 residues: CASSPGDQGSYEQYF. Here the CDR3 DNA reads TGTGCCAGCAGCCCCGGGGATCAGGGCTCCTACGAGCAGTACTTC.

The sample holds a few counts of this clonotype. This chain joins TRBV6-1 and TRBJ2-2; D uncertain. The ends were cut back, 6 bases at V and 1 base at J, with 9 bases in the middle. This CDR3 has 14 residues. CDR1 is MNHNS, CDR2 SASEGT, per germline. CDR3 sequence reads: CASRVTWNTGELFF. CDR3 DNA: TGTGCCAGCAGGGTGACATGGAACACCGGGGAGCTGTTTTTT.

This clonotype was seen at least ten times. The rearrangement uses TRBV19 and TRBJ1-1, with a possible D match to TRBD1 (6 bases). The CDR3 contains 13 residues. V gave up 4 bases and J gave up 0 bases, with 6 bases separating them. CDR1 is LNHDA and CDR2 is SQIVND in the germline V gene (reference sequence). CDR3 in amino acids: CASSRTVNTEAFF. In DNA, the CDR3 is TGTGCCAGTAGTAGGACAGTGAACACTGAAGCTTTCTTT.

This clonotype was seen more than once but under ten times. The V gene is TRBV12-3 or TRBV12-4, the J gene TRBJ1-4; possible D gene TRBD1, 5 bases. The CDR3 is 14 amino acids. The V and J ends lost 3 bases and 4 bases respectively, with 9 bases between them. CDR3 residues: CASSFGGSNEKLFF. In nucleotides, the CDR3 is TGTGCCAGCAGTTTTGGGGGAAGTAATGAAAAACTGTTTTTT.

This clonotype occurred a few times. This chain joins TRBV6-2 or TRBV6-3 and TRBJ2-1; perhaps D is TRBD1 or TRBD2 (5 bases each). Trimming removed 8 bases at V and 7 bases at J, with 15 bases between. CDR3 size: 13 residues. Per the germline V gene, CDR1 is MNHEY and CDR2 is SVGEGT. CDR3 coding DNA: TGTGCCAGCGGGACGGCCACCAGAAATGAGCAGTTCTTC. This sequence encodes CASGTATRNEQFF.